This T cell receptor (beta chain) was recovered during a study of cytomegalovirus exposure and HLA in healthy donors. Broader study findings: What a later analysis showed was that several of the most significant clusters appeared linked to common viral pathogens. Overall, roughly 150 TCR beta chains were annotated as cytomegalovirus-associated.

As concerns this clone: The antigen is undetermined.

PCR involved 60 Vbeta and 13 Jbeta primers. Assay: immunoSEQ multiplex PCR; the TCRdb copy retains only in-frame clones and omits some. The sample records 150,000 to 200,000 clones, roughly 81% being singletons. The CDR3 loop spans 18 amino acids. The V segment lost 1 base and the J segment 2 bases; nucleotides outside the gene matches: 10. Germline V lookup: CDR1 SGHDT, CDR2 YYEEEE. Sample: PBMCs. The rearrangement uses TRBV5-6 and TRBJ2-3, with 10 bases aligning to TRBD1. This receptor was obtained from a man in his thirties or forties in good health and CMV-seropositive. CDR3 bases: TGTGCCAGCAGCTTGTGGGGGACAGGGGTCCAACTCACAGATACGCAGTATTTT. Its translation: CASSLWGTGVQLTDTQYF.